One and the same sample provided the 2 T cell receptor beta chains below, sequenced in a study of blood T cell repertoires in COVID-19. Profiled with immunoSEQ multiplex PCR; TCRdb holds only in-frame clones, not every one. The sample contains 65,000 to 85,000 clones, roughly 84% of which appear only once. The source material was peripheral blood. Receptors originate from a woman under 30 with acute or convalescent COVID-19.

The chain has TRBV19 and TRBJ1-5, with 9 bases matching TRBD1. V lost 6 bases, J lost 0 bases, and 9 bases stayed unmatched. The germline gives CDR1 LNHDA, CDR2 SQIVND (reference sequence). The CDR3 is 17 amino acids. The DNA for the CDR3 is TGTGCCAGTAGCCCAGGGTGGGACAGGGATAGCAATCAGCCCCAGCATTTT. Its protein is CASSPGWDRDSNQPQHF.

The rearrangement uses TRBV2 and TRBJ1-6; D is possibly TRBD1 (6 bases). V lost 6 bases and J lost 14, with 20 bases in between. In germline, CDR1 is SNHLY, CDR2 FYNNEI. This CDR3 is 14 amino acids long. The CDR3 DNA reads TGTGCCAGCAGGGAAAGGTGGGGGCCCACTTCCCTCCACTTT. It specifies CASRERWGPTSLHF.